The text below deals with one TCR beta chain. Antigen unknown. Each sample provided at least 6 micrograms of extracted total RNA. Primers used in a second PCR of about 6 to 11 cycles were a sample-barcoded 5' primer and a J-beta primer mix. TCRdb reprocessed the 5' RACE reads via MiXCR and lists one record per CDR3 protein. The data show roughly 800,000 distinct CDR3 sequences, with about 62% seen just once and roughly 22% held by the top ten. The data originate from a study of blood T cells in healthy people across ages. Notes on the study in general: Long-lived donors exceeded aged donors in naive CD4+ cells and diversity.

The sequencing sample was made of blood. This TCR was sampled from a man in his thirties or forties in good health.

The CDR3 bases are TGCAGTGCTAGAGGTCAGATAGCGGGACCTAGCTCCTACGAGCAGTACTTC. Amino acid sequence: CSARGQIAGPSSYEQYF. The gene calls are TRBV20-1 and TRBJ2-7; 8 bases map to TRBD2. The J segment lost 0 bases and the V segment lost 1 base, leaving 11 bases of the junction unmatched. CDR3 length equals 17 residues. CDR1 is DFQATT and CDR2 is SNEGSKA in the germline V gene (reference sequence).